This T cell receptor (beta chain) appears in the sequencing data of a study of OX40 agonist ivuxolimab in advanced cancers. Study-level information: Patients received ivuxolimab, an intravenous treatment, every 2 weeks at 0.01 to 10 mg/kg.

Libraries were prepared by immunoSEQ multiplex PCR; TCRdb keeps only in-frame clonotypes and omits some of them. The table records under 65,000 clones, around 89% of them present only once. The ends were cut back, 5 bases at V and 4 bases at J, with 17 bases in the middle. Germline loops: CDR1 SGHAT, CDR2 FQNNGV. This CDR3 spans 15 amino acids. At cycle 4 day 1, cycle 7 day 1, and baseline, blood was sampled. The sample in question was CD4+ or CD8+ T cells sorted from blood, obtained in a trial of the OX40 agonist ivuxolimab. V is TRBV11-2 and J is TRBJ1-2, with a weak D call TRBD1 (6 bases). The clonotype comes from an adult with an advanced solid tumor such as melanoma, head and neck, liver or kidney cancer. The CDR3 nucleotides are TGTGCCAGCAGCCAAGCAGGAGGGGGAGGCTATGGCTACACCTTC. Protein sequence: CASSQAGGGGYGYTF.